This TCR beta chain was retrieved from a study of breast tumors, draining lymph nodes, adjacent tissues. The table lists this clonotype with many counts. The antigen remains unidentified. Samples came from axillary lymph nodes draining the breast cancer. This CDR3 has 16 amino acids. Unmatched junction bases numbered 14, after V lost 5 bases and J lost 4 bases. CDR1 and CDR2 (germline): SEHNR, FQNEAQ (reference sequence). Regarding the study as a whole: Tumors had less TCR diversity than lymph nodes, more than nontumor tissue. Findings are consistent with lymph node origin and intratumoral expansion of most tumor T cells.

MiXCR, applied by TCRdb to the multiplex PCR reads, yields one record per CDR3 protein. The sample lists hundreds of thousands of distinct CDR3 sequences; 32% were seen once. The clonotype originates from a female donor with breast cancer. Some clones in this sample may be carry-over from other donors' samples. Specimen: axillary lymph node tissue. The J gene is TRBJ2-7, the V gene TRBV7-9; 7 nucleotides agree with TRBD2. The DNA for the CDR3 is TGTGCCAGCAGCCCCTCCTCGGGGCGGGGGACGTACGAGCAGTACTTC. Its translation: CASSPSSGRGTYEQYF.